A single sample is the source of the 32 T cell receptor beta chains below, sequenced in a study of blood T cell repertoires in COVID-19. Sequencing was performed with immunoSEQ multiplex PCR; in TCRdb, only in-frame clones are kept and a portion is missing. The data show 60,000 to 85,000 clones, with approximately 86% seen just once and roughly a sixth held by the top ten. Sequenced material: peripheral blood. The receptors derive from a human donor in a cohort sampled during active COVID-19.

The chain employs TRBV7-2 and TRBJ1-1, with a weak D call TRBD1 (5 bases). The germline V and J ends were trimmed by 1 base and 5 bases, with 14 bases remaining between them. Germline CDR1 and CDR2: SGHTA and FQGNSA. This CDR3 contains 15 residues. For the CDR3, the DNA is TGTGCCAGCAGCTTAGTATGGGGGGGGGAGACTGAAGCTTTCTTT. Translating gives CASSLVWGGETEAFF.

The CDR3 coding sequence is TGTGCCAGCTCACCACTCCGGGACAGCAACGAGCAGTACTTC. Its protein is CASSPLRDSNEQYF. The chain is built from TRBV18 and TRBJ2-7, with TRBD1 matching 7 bases. This CDR3 region has 14 residues. Germline values: CDR1 KGHSH, CDR2 LQKENI. Trimming cost V 1 base and J 5 bases; bases outside gene matches: 5.

The chain has TRBV2 and TRBJ2-2, with TRBD1 identical over 8 bases. J gave up 5 bases and V 4 bases, and 3 bases lay outside the gene matches. The CDR3 extends over 14 amino acids. The germline V gene has CDR1 SNHLY and CDR2 FYNNEI. The CDR3 nucleotides read TGTGCCAGCAGTGCTGACAGGGGAACCGGGGAGCTGTTTTTT. It codes for CASSADRGTGELFF.

The genes are TRBV6-5 and TRBJ2-7; 12 nucleotides line up with TRBD1. V gave up 5 bases and J gave up 7 bases; unmatched junction bases: 6. The CDR3 contains 14 residues. CDR1 and CDR2 from the germline V gene are MNHEY and SVGAGI. In DNA form, the CDR3 reads TGTGCCAGCAGTACGGGACAGGGGGCGAGGGAGCAGTACTTC. Translation: CASSTGQGAREQYF.

This chain connects TRBV27 to TRBJ1-1; D may be TRBD1 (6 bases). Germline V lookup: CDR1 MNHEY, CDR2 SMNVEV (reference sequence). The length of the CDR3 is 13 residues. V was shortened by 6 bases and J by 4 bases, with 12 bases between the two germline ends. CDR3 nucleotide sequence: TGTGCCAGCAGAACAGGGATGGGCACTGAAGCTTTCTTT. Translating gives CASRTGMGTEAFF.

The rearrangement links TRBV5-1 to TRBJ2-1; D is ambiguous. V was pared by 0 bases and J by 5 bases, with 12 bases between. CDR3 length: 15 residues. Per germline, CDR1 SGHRS and CDR2 YFSETQ. Here the CDR3 DNA reads TGCGCCAGCAGCTTGGTTGTAGTTTCGGACAATGAGCAGTTCTTC. Protein sequence: CASSLVVVSDNEQFF.

The CDR3 reads CASSPRDTGGGQFF. The CDR3 nucleotides read TGTGCCAGCTCACCGAGGGACACCGGAGGTGGGCAGTTCTTC. This chain joins TRBV18 and TRBJ2-1, with D perhaps TRBD1 (6 bases). Between the trimmed V and J ends, which lost 3 bases and 12 bases, there was a span of 18 bases. Germline V gene data show CDR1 as KGHSH and CDR2 as LQKENI. This CDR3 comprises 14 residues.

This chain uses TRBV4-1 with TRBJ2-7; 16 bases are a match to TRBD2. The CDR3 loop spans 17 amino acids. V lost 6 bases to trimming and J lost 4 bases; unmatched junction nucleotides: 9. The germline CDR1 and CDR2 sequences are MGHRA and YSYEKL. The CDR3 bases are TGCGCCAGCAGTCCCCCCGGGACTAGCGGGAGGGTTTACGAGCAGTACTTC. It encodes CASSPPGTSGRVYEQYF.

This clone is medium-sized in the sample. Other DNA sequences in this specimen translate into the identical CDR3. The chain employs TRBV6-5 and TRBJ2-2; tentatively, D is TRBD2 (5 bases). Germline CDR1 is MNHEY and CDR2 is SVGAGI. V was pared by 2 bases and J by 5 bases, with 9 bases between. CDR3 length: 14 residues. The CDR3 region is CASSYDSGTGELFF. The DNA for the CDR3 is TGTGCCAGCAGTTACGACTCGGGAACCGGGGAGCTGTTTTTT.

The rearrangement joins TRBV27 to TRBJ2-6; TRBD1 might be the D (6 bases). This CDR3 comprises 18 residues. Germline V gene lookup returns CDR1 MNHEY and CDR2 SMNVEV (reference sequence). V shed 5 bases and J shed 2 bases, with 19 bases lying between them. CDR3: CASSGSTGLSPGANVLTF. CDR3 DNA sequence: TGTGCCAGCAGTGGATCGACAGGCTTATCCCCTGGGGCCAACGTCCTGACTTTC.

This sequence joins TRBV9 and TRBJ2-3; D remains unclear. The V end was cut by 3 bases, the J end by 9 bases, with 11 bases between. CDR1 SGDLS and CDR2 YYNGEE come from the germline V gene. CDR3 length: 12 residues. The CDR3 bases are TGTGCCAGCAGCGCCCGTGAACAGACGCAGTATTTT. Protein product: CASSAREQTQYF. Combining the CDR3 with reference TRBV9 and TRBJ2-3 gives the whole variable domain DSGVTQTPKHLITATGQRVTLRCSPRSGDLSVYWYQQSLDQGLQFLIQYYNGEERAKGNILERFSAQQFPDLHSELNLSSLELGDSALYFCASSAREQTQYFGPGTRLTVL.

The V call is TRBV4-2, the J call TRBJ2-7, with D possibly TRBD2 on 5 matching bases. The germline gives CDR1 LGHNA, CDR2 YNFKEQ. This CDR3 region has 15 residues. The V end was cut by 1 base, the J end by 0 bases, with 10 bases between. The CDR3, as DNA: TGTGCCAGCAGCCAAGGTCGGGATAGCTCCTACGAGCAGTACTTC. This codes for CASSQGRDSSYEQYF.

V and J are TRBV2 and TRBJ1-1; a possible D gene is TRBD1 (5 bases). The germline V gene has CDR1 SNHLY and CDR2 FYNNEI. This CDR3 comprises 14 residues. V gave up 1 base and J gave up 4 bases, with 10 bases separating them. CDR3: CASSEGQKVTEAFF. The CDR3 DNA follows: TGTGCCAGCAGTGAAGGACAGAAGGTCACTGAAGCTTTCTTT.

V gene TRBV5-6 combines with J gene TRBJ1-2; D gene unclear. The CDR3 is 13 amino acids. V was trimmed by 5 bases and J by 2 bases, leaving 10 bases between them. Germline CDR1 reads SGHDT; CDR2 reads YYEEEE. CDR3 nucleotide sequence: TGTGCCAGCAGGTCGCCAGAAAACTATGGCTACACCTTC. This encodes CASRSPENYGYTF.

This rearrangement joins TRBV14 to TRBJ2-7; D uncertain. V shed 5 bases and J shed 3 bases, with 8 bases lying between them. Germline values: CDR1 SGHDN, CDR2 FVKESK. This CDR3 is 12 amino acids long. The CDR3 protein is CASSVVRYEQYF. The CDR3 nucleotides read TGTGCCAGCAGCGTAGTCCGCTACGAGCAGTACTTC.

The CDR3 sequence: CASSQEWGQGYYGYTF. CDR3 nucleotide sequence: TGCGCCAGCAGCCAAGAGTGGGGACAGGGGTACTATGGCTACACCTTC. This rearrangement joins TRBV4-1 to TRBJ1-2; 10 nucleotides match TRBD1. The V and J ends lost 0 bases and 3 bases, in that order; junction bases with no gene match: 4. In germline, CDR1 is MGHRA, CDR2 YSYEKL. The CDR3 runs to 16 residues.

This clone was picked up many times. In the same sample, other DNA sequences code for this CDR3. CDR3 in DNA: TGTGCCAGCAGCCCTTCCCACGAGCAGTACTTC. Translating it yields CASSPSHEQYF. The chain couples TRBV7-2 to TRBJ2-7, with D unresolved. V was trimmed by 5 bases and J by 5 bases, leaving 7 bases between them. CDR3 length equals 11 residues. CDR1 SGHTA and CDR2 FQGNSA come from the germline V gene.

This clone was counted only a few times. CDR3 nucleotides: TGCGCCAGCAGTGAGTCGACTCTTGGGAATGAGCAGTTCTTC. As protein: CASSESTLGNEQFF. The chain employs TRBV10-2 and TRBJ2-1; no clear D. Germline assignment: CDR1 WSHSY and CDR2 SAAADI. The length of the CDR3 is 14 residues. Trimming cost V 0 bases and J 7 bases, with 10 bases left between them.

The chain combines TRBV19 with TRBJ2-2; D gene unclear. The CDR3 has 15 residues. V shed 3 bases and J shed 4 bases, with 12 bases lying between them. Germline CDR1 is LNHDA and CDR2 is SQIVND (reference sequence). The CDR3 nucleotides read TGTGCCAGTAGTATGCACAGCAAGATCACCGGGGAGCTGTTTTTT. Translated, it gives CASSMHSKITGELFF.

The chain carries TRBV12-3 or TRBV12-4 and TRBJ2-1; unclear D gene. CDR3 length: 13 amino acids. Trimming cost V 7 bases and J 8 bases, with 15 bases left between them. The CDR3 sequence is CASNRFGEDEQFF. Here the CDR3 DNA reads TGTGCCAGCAACCGCTTCGGTGAGGATGAGCAGTTCTTC.

The chain joins TRBV28 to TRBJ2-1; D remains unclear. The germline V gene has CDR1 MDHEN and CDR2 SYDVKM. Trimming took off 8 bases at V and 7 bases at J, with 9 bases between the two ends. This CDR3 comprises 11 residues. CDR3 nucleotide sequence: TGTGCCAGCCTTTGGGCGAATGAGCAGTTCTTC. Protein product: CASLWANEQFF.

This clone has a handful of counts. V usage is TRBV5-4 and J usage is TRBJ1-1; D is possibly TRBD1 (5 bases). The CDR3 runs to 12 residues. The V and J ends lost 3 bases and 5 bases respectively, with 8 bases between them. Germline V gene data show CDR1 as SGHNT and CDR2 as YYREEE (reference sequence). The CDR3 nucleotides are TGTGCCAGCAGCTCGGCAGGGACTGAAGCTTTCTTT. As protein: CASSSAGTEAFF.

The chain is built from TRBV13 and TRBJ1-1; no reliable D call. There are 15 residues in the CDR3. V was clipped by 6 bases and J by 5 bases, with 19 bases between them. Germline CDR1 PRHDT, CDR2 FYEKMQ (reference sequence). The CDR3 DNA reads as TGTGCCAGCAGTTCCCGGAACAGAGGGAGAACTGAAGCTTTCTTT. It encodes CASSSRNRGRTEAFF.

The gene calls are TRBV5-5 and TRBJ2-1, with unresolved D. CDR3 length equals 13 residues. Deletions cut 4 bases from V and 4 bases from J, with 9 bases between. Per the germline V gene, CDR1 is SGHKS and CDR2 is YYEKEE (reference sequence). The CDR3 loop is CASSGQIYNEQFF. The CDR3 DNA is TGTGCCAGCAGCGGGCAGATTTACAATGAGCAGTTCTTC.

The V call is TRBV4-1, the J call TRBJ2-2; TRBD2 matches 12 bases. This CDR3 has 16 residues. Germline CDR1 is MGHRA and CDR2 is YSYEKL. Germline trimming cut 3 bases from V and 7 bases from J; bases unmatched to any gene: 6. The DNA of the CDR3 is TGCGCCAGCAGCCACCTAGCGGGGGGGCTGGGCGGGGAGCTGTTTTTT. This encodes CASSHLAGGLGGELFF.

V gene TRBV2 combines with J gene TRBJ1-4; D is undetermined. CDR3 size: 14 residues. Germline assignment: CDR1 SNHLY and CDR2 FYNNEI. Trimming stripped 1 base from V and 6 bases from J, with 9 bases between. Here the CDR3 DNA reads TGTGCCAGCAGTGAAGGGAGGGCCGATGAAAAACTGTTTTTT. Protein: CASSEGRADEKLFF. Supplemented by reference TRBV2 and TRBJ1-4, the full variable domain reads EPEVTQTPSHQVTQMGQEVILRCVPISNHLYFYWYRQILGQKVEFLVSFYNNEISEKSEIFDDQFSVERPDGSNFTLKIRSTKLEDSAMYFCASSEGRADEKLFFGSGTQLSVL.

The gene calls are TRBV4-1 and TRBJ2-3, with a tentative D call TRBD2 (6 bases). The CDR3 is 14 amino acids. Germline V gives CDR1 MGHRA, CDR2 YSYEKL. Trimming cost V 0 bases and J 6 bases, with 10 bases left between them. CDR3 coding DNA: TGCGCCAGCAGCCAAGATCGGGGGTCGGATACGCAGTATTTT. It encodes CASSQDRGSDTQYF.

The V and J genes are TRBV18 and TRBJ1-1, with 11 bases that match TRBD1. The V segment lost 4 bases and the J segment 3 bases; nucleotides outside the gene matches: 10. The CDR3 loop spans 17 amino acids. CDR1 is KGHSH, CDR2 LQKENI, per germline. The CDR3 sequence is CASSRMGQGGTDTEAFF. CDR3 in DNA: TGTGCCAGCTCACGAATGGGACAGGGGGGTACAGACACTGAAGCTTTCTTT.

This chain links TRBV5-1 with TRBJ2-1; 11 nucleotides line up with TRBD2. Trimming removed 4 bases from V and 8 bases from J; junction bases left unmatched: 8. Germline CDR1 reads SGHRS; CDR2 reads YFSETQ. CDR3 length: 15 residues. In DNA, the CDR3 is TGCGCCAGCAGCGTAACTAGCGGGAGTATCTATGAGCAGTTCTTC. It specifies CASSVTSGSIYEQFF.

The chain is built from TRBV10-1 and TRBJ2-1; weak D call: TRBD2 (5 bases). The V gene's germline CDR1 is WNHNN and CDR2 SYGVQD (reference sequence). Deletions cut 3 bases from V and 2 bases from J, with 17 bases between. This CDR3 spans 17 amino acids. CDR3 bases: TGCGCCAGCAGTGATCGAGCGGCGGGCGTTACCTACAATGAGCAGTTCTTC. Translated: CASSDRAAGVTYNEQFF.

The genes are TRBV7-6 and TRBJ1-3, with D possibly matching TRBD1 (5 bases). CDR1 is SGHVS, CDR2 FNYEAQ, per germline. The CDR3 totals 18 residues. Trimming pared 1 base from V and 0 bases from J, leaving 16 bases between. The CDR3 reads CASSLGPGGRGSGNTIYF. CDR3 DNA sequence: TGTGCCAGCAGCTTAGGTCCGGGGGGACGAGGCTCTGGAAACACCATATATTTT.

The V and J genes are TRBV30 and TRBJ1-4; TRBD1 aligns across 9 bases. The germline V gene has CDR1 GTSNPN and CDR2 SVGIG (reference sequence). V gave up 2 bases and J gave up 8 bases; unmatched junction bases: 12. The length of the CDR3 is 16 residues. The CDR3 loop reads CAWSIVHPGTGEKLFF. The CDR3 nucleotides read TGTGCCTGGAGTATTGTACATCCCGGGACAGGGGAAAAACTGTTTTTT. The full variable domain, in which reference TRBV30 and TRBJ1-4 provide the parts outside the CDR3, is SQTIHQWPATLVQPVGSPLSLECTVEGTSNPNLYWYRQAAGRGLQLLFYSVGIGQISSEVPQNLSASRPQDRQFILSSKKLLLSDSGFYLCAWSIVHPGTGEKLFFGSGTQLSVL.